Below, one T cell receptor (beta chain) is given with its context. This sample was included in a study of blood T cell repertoires in COVID-19. On the study more broadly: The samples span acute and convalescent COVID-19 from the United States, Italy and Spain. Nucleic acid was either cDNA or gDNA, and it came from T cells, B-cell-depleted T cells, or PBMCs.

Original analysis: Amplification from reference gene primers served as the basis for estimated nucleated cell counts. Sequencing used immunoSEQ multiplex PCR; TCRdb keeps in-frame clones, though not all of them. The V and J calls and the clone size are those of that table, but D and trimming were determined from the DNA. The sample has roughly 100,000 clones, 70% to 90% seen once; the top ten hold approximately 2%. Germline V gene lookup returns CDR1 SQVTM and CDR2 ANQGSEA. V lost 3 bases and J lost 3; bases outside the gene matches: 11. The CDR3 totals 16 residues. The J gene is TRBJ2-1, the V gene TRBV29-1; 7 positions match TRBD1. The sequencing sample was made of peripheral blood. This TCR came from a man between 50 and 59 years old with active COVID-19. The CDR3, as DNA: TGCAGCGTTGAGGGGGACCGGGACAGTCACTACAATGAGCAGTTCTTC. Protein product: CSVEGDRDSHYNEQFF.